This is a list of T cell receptor beta chains from one sample in a study of cytomegalovirus exposure and HLA in healthy donors. The table came from immunoSEQ multiplex PCR; TCRdb's copy has only in-frame clones and leaves some out. The sample shows approximately 300,000 clones, 80% to 90% of them seen only once. The sample consisted of PBMCs. All receptors derive from a woman younger than 30 in good health and CMV-seronegative. The conserved cysteine and the conserved F or W are not part of the CDR3 here.

j_gene | v_gene | CDR3aa
TRBJ2-7 | TRBV19 | ASSAIRGPPYEQY
TRBJ1-4 | TRBV27 | ASSQGAVNEKLF
TRBJ2-7 | TRBV4-1 | ASSRGLTYEQY
TRBJ2-1 | TRBV7-7 | ASSFSLESHQF
TRBJ1-2 | TRBV4-2 | ASSQEGRGRYGYT
TRBJ2-3 | TRBV6-5 | ASSYSSGQITDTQY
TRBJ2-1 | TRBV19 | ASSIAGTEQF
TRBJ1-2 | TRBV29-1 | SVRQGIYGYT
TRBJ2-5 | TRBV28 | ASSFGGDQETQY
TRBJ2-3 | TRBV28 | ASSWGDRAPL
TRBJ2-1 | TRBV9 | ASSPHIAGGNNEQF
TRBJ2-1 | TRBV14 | ASTTSGKTYEQF
TRBJ2-7 | TRBV4-1 | ASSPIAAGDYEQY
TRBJ1-5 | TRBV2 | ASSEIGTVLSNQPQH
TRBJ2-2 | TRBV9 | ASSVEIAGEGGELF
TRBJ1-3 | TRBV2 | ATSEGQPSLTGNTIY
TRBJ1-5 | TRBV6-1 | ASSEAGSGQPQH
TRBJ2-1 | TRBV9 | ASSVLSGQGNEQF
TRBJ2-5 | TRBV2 | ASSKQETQY
TRBJ2-3 | TRBV25-1 | ASSDSGRFTDTQY
TRBJ1-1 | TRBV6-6 | ASSAGIRTEAF
TRBJ1-5 | TRBV7-2 | ASSPSGQPQH
TRBJ2-5 | TRBV7-2 | ASSSGLAIETQY
TRBJ1-2 | TRBV27 | ASSLDPQGAYGYT
TRBJ2-7 | TRBV19 | ASSIETESYEQY
TRBJ2-2 | TRBV27 | ASSFANTGELF